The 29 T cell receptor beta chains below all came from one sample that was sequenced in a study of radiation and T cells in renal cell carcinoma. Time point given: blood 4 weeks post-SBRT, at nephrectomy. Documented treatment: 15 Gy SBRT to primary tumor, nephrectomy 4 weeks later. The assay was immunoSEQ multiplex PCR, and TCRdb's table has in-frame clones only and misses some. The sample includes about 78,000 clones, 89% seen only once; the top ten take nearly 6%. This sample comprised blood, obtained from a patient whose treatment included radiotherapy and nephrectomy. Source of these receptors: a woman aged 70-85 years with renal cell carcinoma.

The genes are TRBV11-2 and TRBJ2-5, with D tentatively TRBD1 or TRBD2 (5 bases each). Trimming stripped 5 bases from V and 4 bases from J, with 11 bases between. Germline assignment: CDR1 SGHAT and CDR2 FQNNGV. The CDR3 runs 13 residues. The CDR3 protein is CASSTSGRETQYF. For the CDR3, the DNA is TGTGCCAGCAGCACCTCAGGGAGAGAGACCCAGTACTTC.

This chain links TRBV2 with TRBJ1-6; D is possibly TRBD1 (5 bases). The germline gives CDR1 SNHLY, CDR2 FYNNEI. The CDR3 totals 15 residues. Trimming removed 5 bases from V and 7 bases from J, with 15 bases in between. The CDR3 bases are TGTGCCAGCAGTTTGAGGGGAGCCAGCAATTCACCCCTCCACTTT. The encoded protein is CASSLRGASNSPLHF. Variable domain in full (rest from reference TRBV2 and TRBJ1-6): EPEVTQTPSHQVTQMGQEVILRCVPISNHLYFYWYRQILGQKVEFLVSFYNNEISEKSEIFDDQFSVERPDGSNFTLKIRSTKLEDSAMYFCASSLRGASNSPLHFGNGTRLTVT.

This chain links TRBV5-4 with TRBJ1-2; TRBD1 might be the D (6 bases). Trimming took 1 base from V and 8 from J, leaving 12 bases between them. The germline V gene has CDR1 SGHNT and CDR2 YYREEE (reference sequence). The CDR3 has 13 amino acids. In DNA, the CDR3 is TGTGCCAGCAGCTTGACAGGGAGCCAGGGCTACACCTTC. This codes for CASSLTGSQGYTF.

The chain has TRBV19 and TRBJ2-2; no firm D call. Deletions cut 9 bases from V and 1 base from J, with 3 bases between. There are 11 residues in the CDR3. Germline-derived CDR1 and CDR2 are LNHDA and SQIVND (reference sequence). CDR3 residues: CASKNTGELFF. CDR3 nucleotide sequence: TGTGCCAGCAAGAACACCGGGGAGCTGTTTTTT.

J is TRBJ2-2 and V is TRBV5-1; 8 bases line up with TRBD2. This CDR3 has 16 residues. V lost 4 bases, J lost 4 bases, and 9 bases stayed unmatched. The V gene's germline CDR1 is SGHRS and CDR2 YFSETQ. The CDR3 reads CASSGIAGTGTGELFF. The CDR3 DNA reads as TGCGCCAGCAGCGGAATAGCGGGGACGGGCACCGGGGAGCTGTTTTTT. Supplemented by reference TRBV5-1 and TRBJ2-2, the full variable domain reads KAGVTQTPRYLIKTRGQQVTLSCSPISGHRSVSWYQQTPGQGLQFLFEYFSETQRNKGNFPGRFSGRQFSNSRSEMNVSTLELGDSALYLCASSGIAGTGTGELFFGEGSRLTVL.

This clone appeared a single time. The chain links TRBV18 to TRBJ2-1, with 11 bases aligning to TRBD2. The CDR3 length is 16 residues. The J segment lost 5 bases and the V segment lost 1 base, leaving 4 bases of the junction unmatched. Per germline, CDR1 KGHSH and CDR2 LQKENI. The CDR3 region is CASSPLGTSGDNEQFF. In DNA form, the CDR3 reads TGTGCCAGCTCACCACTCGGGACTAGCGGTGACAATGAGCAGTTCTTC. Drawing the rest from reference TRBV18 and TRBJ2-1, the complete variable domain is NAGVMQNPRHLVRRRGQEARLRCSPMKGHSHVYWYRQLPEEGLKFMVYLQKENIIDESGMPKERFSAEFPKEGPSILRIQQVVRGDSAAYFCASSPLGTSGDNEQFFGPGTRLTVL.

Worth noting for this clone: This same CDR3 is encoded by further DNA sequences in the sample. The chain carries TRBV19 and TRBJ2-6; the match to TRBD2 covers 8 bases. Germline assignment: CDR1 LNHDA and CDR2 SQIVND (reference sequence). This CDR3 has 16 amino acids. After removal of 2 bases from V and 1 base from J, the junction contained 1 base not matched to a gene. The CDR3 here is CASSISGGSGANVLTF. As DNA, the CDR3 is TGTGCCAGTAGTATATCGGGAGGGTCTGGGGCCAACGTCCTGACTTTC. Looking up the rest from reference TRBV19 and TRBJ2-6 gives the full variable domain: DGGITQSPKYLFRKEGQNVTLSCEQNLNHDAMYWYRQDPGQGLRLIYYSQIVNDFQKGDIAEGYSVSREKKESFPLTVTSAQKNPTAFYLCASSISGGSGANVLTFGAGSRLTVL.

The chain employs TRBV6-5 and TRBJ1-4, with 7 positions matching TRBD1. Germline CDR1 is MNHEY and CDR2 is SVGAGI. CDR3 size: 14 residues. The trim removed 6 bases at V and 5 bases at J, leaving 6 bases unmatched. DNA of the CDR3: TGTGCCAGCAGAGAACAGGGGCCGAATGAAAAACTGTTTTTT. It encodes CASREQGPNEKLFF.

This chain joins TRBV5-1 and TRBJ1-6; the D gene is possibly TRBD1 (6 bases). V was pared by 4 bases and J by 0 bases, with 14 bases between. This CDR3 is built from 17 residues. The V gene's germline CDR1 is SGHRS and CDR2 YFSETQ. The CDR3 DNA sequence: TGCGCCAGCAGCGGGGGCAGCCCGAGCTCCTATAATTCACCCCTCCACTTT. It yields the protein CASSGGSPSSYNSPLHF.

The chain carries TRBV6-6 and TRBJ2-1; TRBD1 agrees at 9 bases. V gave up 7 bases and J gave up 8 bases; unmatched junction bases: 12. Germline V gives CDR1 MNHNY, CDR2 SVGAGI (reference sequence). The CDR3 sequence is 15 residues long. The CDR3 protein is CASTLGGTGRYEQFF. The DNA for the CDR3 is TGTGCCAGCACCCTAGGGGGGACAGGGAGGTATGAGCAGTTCTTC.

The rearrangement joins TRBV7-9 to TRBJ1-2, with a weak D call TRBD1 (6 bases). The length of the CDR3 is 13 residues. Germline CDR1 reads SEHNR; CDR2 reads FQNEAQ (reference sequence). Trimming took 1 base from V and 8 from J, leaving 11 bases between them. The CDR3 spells CASSLVVGGGYTF. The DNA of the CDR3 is TGTGCCAGCAGCTTAGTCGTCGGGGGCGGCTACACCTTC.

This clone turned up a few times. The CDR3 here is CASSRGVNTEAFF. In DNA form, the CDR3 reads TGTGCCAGCAGTCGGGGTGTGAACACTGAAGCTTTCTTT. The gene calls are TRBV5-4 and TRBJ1-1, with D unresolved. V was cut by 5 bases and J by 0 bases, with 8 bases left in between. CDR3 length: 13 amino acids. Germline assignment: CDR1 SGHNT and CDR2 YYREEE (reference sequence). The full variable domain, its missing parts supplied by reference TRBV5-4 and TRBJ1-1, is ETGVTQSPTHLIKTRGQQVTLRCSSQSGHNTVSWYQQALGQGPQFIFQYYREEENGRGNFPPRFSGLQFPNYSSELNVNALELDDSALYLCASSRGVNTEAFFGQGTRLTVV.

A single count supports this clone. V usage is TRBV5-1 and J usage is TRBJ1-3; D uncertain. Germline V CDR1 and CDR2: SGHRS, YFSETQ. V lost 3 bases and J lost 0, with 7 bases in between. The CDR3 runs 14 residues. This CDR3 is CASSSANSGNTIYF. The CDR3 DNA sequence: TGCGCCAGCAGCTCAGCTAACTCTGGAAACACCATATATTTT.

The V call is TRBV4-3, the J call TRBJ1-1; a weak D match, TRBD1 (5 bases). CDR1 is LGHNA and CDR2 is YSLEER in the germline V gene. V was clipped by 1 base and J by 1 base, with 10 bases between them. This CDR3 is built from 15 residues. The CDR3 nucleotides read TGCGCCAGCAGCCAAGCTGGGGGTGGGAACACTGAAGCTTTCTTT. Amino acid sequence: CASSQAGGGNTEAFF.

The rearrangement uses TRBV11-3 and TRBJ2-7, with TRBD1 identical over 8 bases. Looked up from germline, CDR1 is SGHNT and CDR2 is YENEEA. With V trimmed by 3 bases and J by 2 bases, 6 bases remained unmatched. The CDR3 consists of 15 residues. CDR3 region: CASSFRQGPTYEQYF. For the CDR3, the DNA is TGTGCCAGCAGCTTCAGACAGGGGCCAACCTACGAGCAGTACTTC.

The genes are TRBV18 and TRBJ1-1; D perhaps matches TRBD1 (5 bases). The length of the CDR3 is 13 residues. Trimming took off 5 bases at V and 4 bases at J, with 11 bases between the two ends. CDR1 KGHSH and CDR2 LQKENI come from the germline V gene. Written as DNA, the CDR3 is TGTGCCAGCTCAGTTCGTGGGGCCACTGAAGCTTTCTTT. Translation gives CASSVRGATEAFF.

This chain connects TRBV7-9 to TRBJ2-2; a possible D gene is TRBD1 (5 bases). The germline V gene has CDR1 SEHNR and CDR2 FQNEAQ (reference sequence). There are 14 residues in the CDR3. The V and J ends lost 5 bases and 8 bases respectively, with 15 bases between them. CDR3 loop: CASSPTTATGELFF. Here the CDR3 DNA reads TGTGCCAGCAGCCCTACGACAGCTACAGGGGAGCTGTTTTTT. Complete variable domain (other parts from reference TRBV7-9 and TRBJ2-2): DTGVSQNPRHKITKRGQNVTFRCDPISEHNRLYWYRQTLGQGPEFLTYFQNEAQLEKSRLLSDRFSAERPKGSFSTLEIQRTEQGDSAMYLCASSPTTATGELFFGEGSRLTVL.

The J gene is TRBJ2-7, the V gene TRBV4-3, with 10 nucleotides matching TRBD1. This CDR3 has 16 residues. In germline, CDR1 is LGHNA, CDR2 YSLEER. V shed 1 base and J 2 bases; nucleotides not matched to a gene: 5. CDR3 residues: CASSQGGQGFAYEQYF. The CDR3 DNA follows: TGCGCCAGCAGCCAAGGGGGACAGGGGTTCGCCTACGAGCAGTACTTC.

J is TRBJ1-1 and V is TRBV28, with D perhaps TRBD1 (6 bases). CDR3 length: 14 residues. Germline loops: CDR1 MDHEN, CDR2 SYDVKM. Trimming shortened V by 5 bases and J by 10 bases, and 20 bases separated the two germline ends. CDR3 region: CASSPLGGASSAFF. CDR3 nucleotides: TGTGCCAGCAGTCCGTTAGGGGGGGCGTCTTCAGCTTTCTTT.

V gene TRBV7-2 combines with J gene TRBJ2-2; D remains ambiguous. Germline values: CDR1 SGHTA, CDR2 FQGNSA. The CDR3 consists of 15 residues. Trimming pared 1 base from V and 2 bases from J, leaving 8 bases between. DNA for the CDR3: TGTGCCAGCAGCTTAGATGGCAGTAACACCGGGGAGCTGTTTTTT. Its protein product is CASSLDGSNTGELFF.

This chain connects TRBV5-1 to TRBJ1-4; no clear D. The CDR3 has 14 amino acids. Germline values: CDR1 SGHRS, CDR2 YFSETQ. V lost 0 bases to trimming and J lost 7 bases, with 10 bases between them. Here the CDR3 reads CASSLESAREKLFF. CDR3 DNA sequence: TGCGCCAGCAGCTTGGAGAGCGCCCGTGAAAAACTGTTTTTT.

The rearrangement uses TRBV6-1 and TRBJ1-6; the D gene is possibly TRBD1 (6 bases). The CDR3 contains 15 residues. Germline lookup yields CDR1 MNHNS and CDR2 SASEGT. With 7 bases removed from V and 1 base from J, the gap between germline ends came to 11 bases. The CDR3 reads CASKGEESYNSPLHF. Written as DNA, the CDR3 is TGTGCCAGCAAGGGGGAAGAGTCCTATAATTCACCCCTCCACTTT.

This CDR3 reads CASSLVAPSLETQYF. Written as DNA, the CDR3 is TGCGCCAGCAGCTTGGTGGCACCCTCCCTGGAGACCCAGTACTTC. V is TRBV5-1 and J is TRBJ2-5; no definite D call. From germline, CDR1 is SGHRS and CDR2 YFSETQ. The V end lost 0 bases, the J end lost 5 bases, and 14 bases lay between the germline ends. The CDR3 has 15 residues.

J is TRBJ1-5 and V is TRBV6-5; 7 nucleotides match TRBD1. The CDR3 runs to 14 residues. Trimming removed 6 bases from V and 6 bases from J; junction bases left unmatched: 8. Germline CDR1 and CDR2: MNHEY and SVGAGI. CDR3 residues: CASSLGQFGQPQHF. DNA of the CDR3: TGTGCCAGCAGCTTGGGACAGTTTGGTCAGCCCCAGCATTTT.

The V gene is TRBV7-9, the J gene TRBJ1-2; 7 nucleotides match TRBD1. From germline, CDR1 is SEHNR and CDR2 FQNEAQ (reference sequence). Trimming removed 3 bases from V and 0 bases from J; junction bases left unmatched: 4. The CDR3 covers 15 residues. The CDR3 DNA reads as TGTGCCAGCAGCTTTGGACAGGCAACTAACTATGGCTACACCTTC. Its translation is CASSFGQATNYGYTF. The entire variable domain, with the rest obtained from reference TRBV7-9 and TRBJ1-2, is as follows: DTGVSQNPRHKITKRGQNVTFRCDPISEHNRLYWYRQTLGQGPEFLTYFQNEAQLEKSRLLSDRFSAERPKGSFSTLEIQRTEQGDSAMYLCASSFGQATNYGYTFGSGTRLTVV.

As DNA, the CDR3 is TGTGCCAGCAGCTTGGGACAGGGTTTGTACAATGAGCAGTTCTTC. As protein: CASSLGQGLYNEQFF. J is TRBJ2-1 and V is TRBV5-5; the match to TRBD1 covers 7 bases. The germline CDR1 and CDR2 sequences are SGHKS and YYEKEE (reference sequence). The CDR3 has 15 amino acids. J lost 4 bases, V lost 0 bases, and 4 bases had no gene match.

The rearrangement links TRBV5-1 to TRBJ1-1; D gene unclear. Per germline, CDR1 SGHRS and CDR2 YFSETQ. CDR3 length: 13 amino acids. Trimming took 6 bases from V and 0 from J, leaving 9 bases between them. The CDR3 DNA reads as TGCGCCAGCAAGGCGGAGATGAACACTGAAGCTTTCTTT. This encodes CASKAEMNTEAFF.

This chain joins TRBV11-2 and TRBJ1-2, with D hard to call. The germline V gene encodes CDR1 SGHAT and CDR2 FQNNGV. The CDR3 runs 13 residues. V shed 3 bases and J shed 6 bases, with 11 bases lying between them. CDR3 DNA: TGTGCCAGCAGCTTTAGGGAAGGTCATGGCTACACCTTC. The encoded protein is CASSFREGHGYTF.

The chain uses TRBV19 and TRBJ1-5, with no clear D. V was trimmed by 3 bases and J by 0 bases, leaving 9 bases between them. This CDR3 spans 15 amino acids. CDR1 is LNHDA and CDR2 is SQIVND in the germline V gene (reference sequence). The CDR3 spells CASSMGPYSNQPQHF. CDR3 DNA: TGTGCCAGTAGTATGGGCCCATATAGCAATCAGCCCCAGCATTTT. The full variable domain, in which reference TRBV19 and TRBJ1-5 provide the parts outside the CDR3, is DGGITQSPKYLFRKEGQNVTLSCEQNLNHDAMYWYRQDPGQGLRLIYYSQIVNDFQKGDIAEGYSVSREKKESFPLTVTSAQKNPTAFYLCASSMGPYSNQPQHFGDGTRLSIL.